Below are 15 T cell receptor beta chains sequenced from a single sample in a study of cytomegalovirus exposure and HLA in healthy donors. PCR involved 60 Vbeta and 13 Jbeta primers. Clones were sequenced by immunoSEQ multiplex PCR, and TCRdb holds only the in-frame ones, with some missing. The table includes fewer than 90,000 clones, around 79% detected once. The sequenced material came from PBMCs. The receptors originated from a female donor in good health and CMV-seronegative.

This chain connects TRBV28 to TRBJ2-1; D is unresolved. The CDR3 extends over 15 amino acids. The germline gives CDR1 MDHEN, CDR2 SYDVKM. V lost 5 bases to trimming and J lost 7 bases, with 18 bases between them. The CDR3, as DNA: TGTGCCAGCAGTCCGCCGCAGACCACGAGGAATGAGCAGTTCTTC. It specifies CASSPPQTTRNEQFF.

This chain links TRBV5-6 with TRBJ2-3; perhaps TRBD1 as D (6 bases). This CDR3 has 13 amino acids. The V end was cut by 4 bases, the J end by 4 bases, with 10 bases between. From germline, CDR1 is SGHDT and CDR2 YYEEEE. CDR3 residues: CASSNTGPDTQYF. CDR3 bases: TGTGCCAGCAGCAACACAGGGCCAGATACGCAGTATTTT.

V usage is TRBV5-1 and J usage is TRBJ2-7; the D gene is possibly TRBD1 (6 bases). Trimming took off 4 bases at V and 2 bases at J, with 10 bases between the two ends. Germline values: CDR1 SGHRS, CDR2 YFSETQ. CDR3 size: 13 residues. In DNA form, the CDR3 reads TGCGCCAGCAGCCCCAGACAGGCCTACGAGCAGTACTTC. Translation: CASSPRQAYEQYF.

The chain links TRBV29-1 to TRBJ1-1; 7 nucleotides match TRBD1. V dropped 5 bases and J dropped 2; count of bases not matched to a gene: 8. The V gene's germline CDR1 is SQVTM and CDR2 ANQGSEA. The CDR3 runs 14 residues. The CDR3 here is CSVIPQGTNTEAFF. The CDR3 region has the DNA TGCAGCGTTATCCCACAGGGGACCAACACTGAAGCTTTCTTT. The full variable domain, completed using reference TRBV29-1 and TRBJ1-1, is SAVISQKPSRDICQRGTSLTIQCQVDSQVTMMFWYRQQPGQSLTLIATANQGSEATYESGFVIDKFPISRPNLTFSTLTVSNMSPEDSSIYLCSVIPQGTNTEAFFGQGTRLTVV.

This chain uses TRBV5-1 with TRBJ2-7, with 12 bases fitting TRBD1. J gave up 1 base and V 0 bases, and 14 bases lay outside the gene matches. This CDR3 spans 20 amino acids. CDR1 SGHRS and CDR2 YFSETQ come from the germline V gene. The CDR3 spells CASSLATGTGGASRSYEQYF. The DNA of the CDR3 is TGCGCCAGCAGCTTGGCTACCGGGACAGGGGGCGCTTCGAGGTCCTACGAGCAGTACTTC. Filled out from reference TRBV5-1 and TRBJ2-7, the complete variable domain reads KAGVTQTPRYLIKTRGQQVTLSCSPISGHRSVSWYQQTPGQGLQFLFEYFSETQRNKGNFPGRFSGRQFSNSRSEMNVSTLELGDSALYLCASSLATGTGGASRSYEQYFGPGTRLTVT.

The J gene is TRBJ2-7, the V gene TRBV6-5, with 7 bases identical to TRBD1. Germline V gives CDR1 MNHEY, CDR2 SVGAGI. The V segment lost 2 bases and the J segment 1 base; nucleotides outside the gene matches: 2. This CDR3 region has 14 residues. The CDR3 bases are TGTGCCAGCAGTTACAAGGGACAGTCCTACGAGCAGTACTTC. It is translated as CASSYKGQSYEQYF.

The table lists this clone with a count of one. The CDR3 loop is CAWSPDRGPYNEQFF. CDR3 nucleotide sequence: TGTGCCTGGAGTCCGGACAGGGGCCCCTACAATGAGCAGTTCTTC. This rearrangement joins TRBV30 to TRBJ2-1; 9 bases fit TRBD1. V shed 2 bases, J shed 2 bases, and the junction held 4 bases outside the gene matches. In germline, CDR1 is GTSNPN, CDR2 SVGIG (reference sequence). The CDR3 consists of 15 residues.

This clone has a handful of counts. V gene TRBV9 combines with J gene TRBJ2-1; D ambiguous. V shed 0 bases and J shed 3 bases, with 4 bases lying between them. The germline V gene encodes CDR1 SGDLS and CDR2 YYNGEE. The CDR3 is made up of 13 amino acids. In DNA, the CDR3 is TGTGCCAGCAGCGTAGTCGGCTACAATGAGCAGTTCTTC. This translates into CASSVVGYNEQFF.

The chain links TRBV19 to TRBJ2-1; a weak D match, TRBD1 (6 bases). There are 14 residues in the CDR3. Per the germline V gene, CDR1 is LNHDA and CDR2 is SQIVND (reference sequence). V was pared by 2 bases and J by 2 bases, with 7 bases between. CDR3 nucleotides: TGTGCCAGTAGTATACGGACAGCCTACAATGAGCAGTTCTTC. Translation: CASSIRTAYNEQFF.

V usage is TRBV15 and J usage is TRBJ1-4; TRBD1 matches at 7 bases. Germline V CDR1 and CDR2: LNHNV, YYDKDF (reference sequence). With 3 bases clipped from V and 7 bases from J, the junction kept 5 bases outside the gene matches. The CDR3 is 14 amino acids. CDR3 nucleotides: TGTGCCACCAGCAGTACAGGGGTGGGTGAAAAACTGTTTTTT. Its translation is CATSSTGVGEKLFF.

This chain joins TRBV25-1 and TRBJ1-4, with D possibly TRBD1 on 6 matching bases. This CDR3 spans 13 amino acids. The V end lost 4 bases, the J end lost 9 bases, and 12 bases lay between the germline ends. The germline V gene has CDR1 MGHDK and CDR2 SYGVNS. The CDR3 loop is CASSALTGKKLFF. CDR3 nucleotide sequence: TGTGCCAGCAGTGCCCTAACAGGGAAAAAACTGTTTTTT.

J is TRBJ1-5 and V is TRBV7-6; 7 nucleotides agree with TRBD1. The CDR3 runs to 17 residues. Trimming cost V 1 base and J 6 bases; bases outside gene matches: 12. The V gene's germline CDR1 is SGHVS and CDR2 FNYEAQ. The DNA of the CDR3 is TGTGCCAGCAGCTTAGGAGTGAGGGGGCCCCTTAGTCAGCCCCAGCATTTT. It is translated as CASSLGVRGPLSQPQHF.

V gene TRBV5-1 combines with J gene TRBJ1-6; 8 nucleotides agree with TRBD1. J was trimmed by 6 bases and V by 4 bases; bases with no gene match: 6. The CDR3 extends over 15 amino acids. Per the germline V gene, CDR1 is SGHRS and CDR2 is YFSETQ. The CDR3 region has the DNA TGCGCCAGCAGCGGAGGGGACAGGCTTAATTCACCCCTCCACTTT. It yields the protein CASSGGDRLNSPLHF.

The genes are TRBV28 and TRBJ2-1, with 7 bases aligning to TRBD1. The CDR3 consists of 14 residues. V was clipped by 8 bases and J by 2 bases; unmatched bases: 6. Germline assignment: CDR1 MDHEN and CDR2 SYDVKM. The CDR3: CASLIGGTYNEQFF. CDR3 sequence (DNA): TGTGCCAGCCTCATAGGGGGCACCTACAATGAGCAGTTCTTC.

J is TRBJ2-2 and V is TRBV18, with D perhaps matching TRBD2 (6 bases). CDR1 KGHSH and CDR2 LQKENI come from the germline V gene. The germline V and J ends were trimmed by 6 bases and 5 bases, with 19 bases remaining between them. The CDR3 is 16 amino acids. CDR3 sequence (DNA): TGTGCCAGCTCTCGTCCCGGGACTGCCGTGACCGGGGAGCTGTTTTTT. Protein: CASSRPGTAVTGELFF.